The rows below give T cell receptor beta chains drawn from one sample of a study of shared clonotypes between healthy human individuals. Assay used: immunoSEQ multiplex PCR; TCRdb lists only in-frame clones, some missing. The data show around 2,000,000 clones, 85% to 95% seen once. The sequencing sample was made of naive CD4+ T cells sorted from blood. These receptors were obtained from a young man in good health. The CDR3 runs from the conserved cysteine through the conserved F or W. The order of the fields is V gene, clone size, J gene, CDR3 protein. Expanded clones are given a class, and other clones once, few, many or no size at all.

TRBV30	NA	TRBJ1-1	CAWSAQGWDTEAFF
TRBV2	NA	TRBJ1-5	CASSGTGGNQPQHF
TRBV19	NA	TRBJ1-4	CASSIGSSGKLFF
TRBV7-8	NA	TRBJ1-1	CASSLAQTGGNTEAFF
TRBV30	NA	TRBJ2-3	CAWSVLLADTQYF
TRBV5-4	NA	TRBJ1-1	CASSFDSTVPEAFF
TRBV4-1	NA	TRBJ1-2	CASSQPSHRDRDPVDYGYTF
TRBV5-8	NA	TRBJ1-5	CASSLATSMGGWQPQHF
TRBV7-9	NA	TRBJ2-5	CASSPSGTRGTQYF
TRBV6-1	NA	TRBJ1-1	CASRGGQVNTEAFF
TRBV7-9	NA	TRBJ2-5	CASSLRRGGQETQYF
TRBV4-1	NA	TRBJ2-1	CASSQETPGRHNEQFF
TRBV5-6	NA	TRBJ2-3	CASRLRAVKRTDTQYF
TRBV6-1	NA	TRBJ2-2	CASSVKTGGTGELFF
TRBV6-5	NA	TRBJ2-7	CASSRTTSGAYEQYF
TRBV30	NA	TRBJ1-4	CAWNNIDSREKLFF
TRBV11-2	NA	TRBJ2-3	CASSLAGIAGDTQYF
TRBV25-1	NA	TRBJ1-1	CASSAPGTGGAEAFF
TRBV6-6	NA	TRBJ2-6	CASAGLSGANVLTF
TRBV19	NA	TRBJ1-1	CASSIGDNTEAFF
TRBV5-1	NA	TRBJ1-4	CASSLAGGEKLFF
TRBV5-1	NA	TRBJ2-5	CASSPTPSEETQYF
TRBV11-2	NA	TRBJ2-7	CASSLSTSANPYEQYF
TRBV7-2	NA	TRBJ1-2	CASSILGQGYGYTF
TRBV28	NA	TRBJ2-6	CASTSQARGVSGANVLTF
TRBV11-2	NA	TRBJ2-1	CASSLRFAGQDFRNEQFF
TRBV11-2	NA	TRBJ1-2	CASSLAMTNRNTF
TRBV6-6	NA	TRBJ1-1	CASSNPPESTEAFF
TRBV30	NA	TRBJ1-4	CAWSVGQGALVNNEKLFF
TRBV7-9	NA	TRBJ2-3	CASSLAQPSTDTQYF
TRBV5-1	NA	TRBJ2-7	CASSLTDALYEQYF
TRBV5-1	NA	TRBJ2-5	CASSPTGNFETQYF
TRBV7-2	once	TRBJ2-7	CASSSRQSYEQYF
TRBV7-2	NA	TRBJ2-2	CASSLHPGLAGAGPGELFF
TRBV6-1	NA	TRBJ1-6	CASSSGVLDSPLHF
TRBV10-3	NA	TRBJ2-1	CAISWGDEQFF
TRBV4-2	NA	TRBJ1-5	CASSQRQNSNQPQHF
TRBV27	NA	TRBJ2-7	CASSLGLGQGTQYF
TRBV9	NA	TRBJ2-2	CASSVSSGRAVGELFF
TRBV5-4	NA	TRBJ2-2	CASSAPVGQATGELFF